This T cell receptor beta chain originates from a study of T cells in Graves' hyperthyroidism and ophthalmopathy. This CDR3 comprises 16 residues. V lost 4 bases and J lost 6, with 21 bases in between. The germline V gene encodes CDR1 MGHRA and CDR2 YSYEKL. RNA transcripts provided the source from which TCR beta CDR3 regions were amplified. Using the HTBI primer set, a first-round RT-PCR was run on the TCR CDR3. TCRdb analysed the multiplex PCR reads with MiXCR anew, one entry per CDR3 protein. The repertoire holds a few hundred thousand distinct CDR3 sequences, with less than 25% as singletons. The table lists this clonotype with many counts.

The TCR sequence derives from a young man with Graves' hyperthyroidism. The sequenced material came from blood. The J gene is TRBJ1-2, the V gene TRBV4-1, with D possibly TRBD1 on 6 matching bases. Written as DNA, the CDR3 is TGCGCCAGCAGCCCGCCCGGGAGCGGACAGTCGGATGGCTACACCTTC. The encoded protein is CASSPPGSGQSDGYTF.